The rows below give T cell receptor beta chains drawn from one sample of a study of cytomegalovirus exposure and HLA in healthy donors. TCRdb keeps only in-frame clones here, not all; method: immunoSEQ multiplex PCR. The table has around 55,000 clones, over 65% seen once. The source material was PBMCs. The receptors were sampled from a man aged 35-49 years in good health and CMV-seropositive. Each CDR3 is given with its conserved first and last residue. A D gene is named only where the DNA matches it firmly. Size values are once, few and many counts, or a class for expanded clones, and some rows have none.

CDR3nt | CDR3aa | d_gene | v_gene | len | abundance | j_gene
TGTGCCAGCAGCCCGGACGTAGGGGCCGGAGATACGCAGTATTTT | CASSPDVGAGDTQYF | - | TRBV5-4 | 15 | - | TRBJ2-3
TGTGCCAGCAGCTTGACAGCTTATAGCAATCAGCCCCAGCATTTT | CASSLTAYSNQPQHF | - | TRBV11-2 | 15 | - | TRBJ1-5
TGTGCCAGCAGCTTGGGGACAGGGACGAACTATGGCTACACCTTC | CASSLGTGTNYGYTF | TRBD1 | TRBV5-4 | 15 | - | TRBJ1-2
TGTGCCAGCAGCCCTAGCGGGGGAAGTCCCTACGAGCAGTACTTC | CASSPSGGSPYEQYF | TRBD2 | TRBV6-5 | 15 | - | TRBJ2-7
TGCAGCGTTGAAGATCTGGGTGGGTCAGGAGAGCAGTTCTTC | CSVEDLGGSGEQFF | - | TRBV29-1 | 14 | - | TRBJ2-1
TGTGCCAGCATGCTTTCGGGTCGCCGGTCCTACGAGCAGTACTTC | CASMLSGRRSYEQYF | - | TRBV2 | 15 | - | TRBJ2-7
TGTGCCAGCAGCTCGACAACCGCTGGAGCTTTCTTT | CASSSTTAGAFF | - | TRBV7-8 | 12 | - | TRBJ1-1
TGTGCCAGTAGTATCCCAGGGAAGAGCGACGAGCAGTACTTC | CASSIPGKSDEQYF | - | TRBV19 | 14 | few | TRBJ2-7
TGCGCCAGCAGCGCGGACCCAGGGGTAGCTGAAGCTTTCTTT | CASSADPGVAEAFF | - | TRBV5-1 | 14 | few | TRBJ1-1
TGTGCCAGCAGCTTAGAGGCAGGGGGCAACACTGAAGCTTTCTTT | CASSLEAGGNTEAFF | TRBD1 | TRBV7-9 | 15 | - | TRBJ1-1
TGCGCCAGCAGCGCTCCGGGTGGCTACACCTTC | CASSAPGGYTF | - | TRBV4-1 | 11 | - | TRBJ1-2
TGTGCCAGTTGGACAGTGGGGAACACTGAAGCTTTCTTT | CASWTVGNTEAFF | - | TRBV19 | 13 | - | TRBJ1-1
TGTGCTAGCAGCTTAGACAGGGCAGGAGAGCAGTACTTC | CASSLDRAGEQYF | TRBD1 | TRBV7-7 | 13 | - | TRBJ2-7
TGTGCCAGCAGCGTAGCGACAGGGGTTTTTGACGAGCAGTACTTC | CASSVATGVFDEQYF | TRBD1 | TRBV9 | 15 | - | TRBJ2-7
TGTGCCAGCCGCTTTACGGGACTAGAGAACACTGAAGCTTTCTTT | CASRFTGLENTEAFF | - | TRBV7-8 | 15 | - | TRBJ1-1
TGCAGCGTTGCAGGGGTTAACTATGGCTACACCTTC | CSVAGVNYGYTF | - | TRBV29-1 | 12 | few | TRBJ1-2
TGCAGCGCGACAGGGGGACTCTCTGGAAACACCATATATTTT | CSATGGLSGNTIYF | TRBD1 | TRBV29-1 | 14 | - | TRBJ1-3
TGTGCCAGCAGTGACTCGGTCGGGGGGGACTACAATGAGCAGTTCTTC | CASSDSVGGDYNEQFF | TRBD2 | TRBV6-4 | 16 | - | TRBJ2-1
TGTGCTAGTGGTCCACAGGTTAATTCACCCCTCCACTTT | CASGPQVNSPLHF | - | TRBV12-5 | 13 | - | TRBJ1-6
TGCGCCAGCAGAAGGGACCTCGCGGGGGGCTACACCTTC | CASRRDLAGGYTF | - | TRBV10-2 | 13 | - | TRBJ1-2
TGTGCCAGCAGAGACGGGGAGACCCAGTACTTC | CASRDGETQYF | - | TRBV7-8 | 11 | - | TRBJ2-5
TGTGCCAGCAGCCTCCGGGAGGGCTCCTACAATGAGCAGTTCTTC | CASSLREGSYNEQFF | TRBD2 | TRBV25-1 | 15 | few | TRBJ2-1
TGTGCCAGCAGTGTGAGCAGGGGGGACTATGGCTACACCTTC | CASSVSRGDYGYTF | TRBD1 | TRBV2 | 14 | - | TRBJ1-2
TGTGCCAGCAAACTGGACAGGGAAAATGAAAAACTGTTTTTT | CASKLDRENEKLFF | TRBD1 | TRBV6-5 | 14 | - | TRBJ1-4
TGTGCCAGCAGCCCCACTAGCGGGGGGGCCTGGGAGACCCAGTACTTC | CASSPTSGGAWETQYF | TRBD2 | TRBV7-9 | 16 | - | TRBJ2-5
TGTGCCAGCAGCTTAGGAGCCCCGCCGGGACTAGAGGGTGAGCAGTTCTTC | CASSLGAPPGLEGEQFF | TRBD2 | TRBV13 | 17 | - | TRBJ2-1
TGTGCCAGCAGTGCAAGGGGGCGCTCTGGAAACACCATATATTTT | CASSARGRSGNTIYF | TRBD1 | TRBV6-1 | 15 | few | TRBJ1-3
TGTGCCAGCAGCTTAAATTCCCCACGGACAGGGGATGGCTACACCTTC | CASSLNSPRTGDGYTF | TRBD1 | TRBV7-2 | 16 | - | TRBJ1-2
TGCGCCAGCAGCTTAGAGGGCGGAGTTGGCAATGAGCAGTTCTTC | CASSLEGGVGNEQFF | - | TRBV5-1 | 15 | - | TRBJ2-1
TGTGCCAGTAATGGGGGACTAGCGGGGGGCACAGATACGCAGTATTTT | CASNGGLAGGTDTQYF | TRBD2 | TRBV19 | 16 | - | TRBJ2-3
TGCGCCAGCAGCTTCGAGACAGGTGAAGCTTTCTTT | CASSFETGEAFF | - | TRBV5-1 | 12 | - | TRBJ1-1
TGTGCCAGCTCACCAAGGTCAGGGAACGCTGAAGCTTTCTTT | CASSPRSGNAEAFF | - | TRBV18 | 14 | - | TRBJ1-1
TGCGCCAGCAGTCTGGGACACAACAATCAGCCCCAGCATTTT | CASSLGHNNQPQHF | - | TRBV10-2 | 14 | - | TRBJ1-5
TGCGCCAGCAGCCCCCGCAGGGGTTTAGGCTACACCTTC | CASSPRRGLGYTF | - | TRBV4-3 | 13 | - | TRBJ1-2
TGTGCCAGCAGAGGGGGCAAAGACGAAGCTTTCTTT | CASRGGKDEAFF | TRBD1 | TRBV25-1 | 12 | - | TRBJ1-1
TGCAGTGCGTCGACAACCTACGAGCAGTACTTC | CSASTTYEQYF | - | TRBV20-1 | 11 | - | TRBJ2-7
TGTGCCAGCAGTTGGGGAGCTAATTCACCCCTCCACTTT | CASSWGANSPLHF | - | TRBV7-3 | 13 | once | TRBJ1-6
TGTGCCAGCAGCCAAGGGGGGGACGGGTATGGCTACACCTTC | CASSQGGDGYGYTF | - | TRBV7-9 | 14 | - | TRBJ1-2
TGTGCCAGCAGCTTGTCGCAAGGGGACACAGATACGCAGTATTTT | CASSLSQGDTDTQYF | - | TRBV7-6 | 15 | few | TRBJ2-3
TGTGCCAGCAACACACAGGGTACGAACACTGAAGCTTTCTTT | CASNTQGTNTEAFF | - | TRBV6-5 | 14 | - | TRBJ1-1
TGTGCCAGCACCCCCAGTGTGACAGGGGTCTACGAGCAGTACTTC | CASTPSVTGVYEQYF | TRBD1 | TRBV6-1 | 15 | - | TRBJ2-7
TGTGCCAGCAGCGTTTCTCCGGGACAGGGGAACTATGGCTACACCTTC | CASSVSPGQGNYGYTF | TRBD1 | TRBV9 | 16 | - | TRBJ1-2
TGCGCCAGCAGCCAAGATCTGAAAGGGGGTAGGAATGGCTACACCTTC | CASSQDLKGGRNGYTF | - | TRBV4-3 | 16 | - | TRBJ1-2
TGTGCCAGCAGCCCTAGCACAGATACGCAGTATTTT | CASSPSTDTQYF | - | TRBV2 | 12 | - | TRBJ2-3
TGTGCCAGCAGCGCCGGGACTAGCGGGGGGGCCTACAATGAGCAGTTCTTC | CASSAGTSGGAYNEQFF | TRBD2 | TRBV7-9 | 17 | - | TRBJ2-1
TGCGCCAGCAGCCAAGAAGGGACTTCGCAGTTCTTC | CASSQEGTSQFF | - | TRBV4-3 | 12 | - | TRBJ2-1
TGTGCCAGCAGCCCGTTTAGCGAACGAAATGAGCAGTTCTTC | CASSPFSERNEQFF | - | TRBV7-6 | 14 | few | TRBJ2-1
TGTGCCAGCAGTGCCCCGGGGGGGTCCACTGAAGCTTTCTTT | CASSAPGGSTEAFF | - | TRBV2 | 14 | few | TRBJ1-1
TGCGCCAGCAGCCTTGGGGCAGAGAACACTGAAGCTTTCTTT | CASSLGAENTEAFF | - | TRBV5-1 | 14 | - | TRBJ1-1
TGTGCCAGCAGAGGGACAGGGAAGGATGGCTACACCTTC | CASRGTGKDGYTF | TRBD1 | TRBV6-5 | 13 | - | TRBJ1-2
TGTGCCAGCAGACCGGGACTAGCGGGGGGGAGGAATACGCAGTATTTT | CASRPGLAGGRNTQYF | TRBD2 | TRBV6-6 | 16 | - | TRBJ2-3
TGTGCCAGCAGTGACTTGCGTTACGGGAGCTATGGCTACACCTTC | CASSDLRYGSYGYTF | - | TRBV6-1 | 15 | - | TRBJ1-2
TGTGCCAGCATCTGGGCCGTTAGCACAGATACGCAGTATTTT | CASIWAVSTDTQYF | - | TRBV6-1 | 14 | - | TRBJ2-3
TGTGCCAGCAGCGTAAGCGGGGGGCGGGATACGCAGTATTTT | CASSVSGGRDTQYF | TRBD2 | TRBV7-3 | 14 | - | TRBJ2-3
TGTGCCAGCAGTGACTCCCGGGGCACCGGGGAGCTGTTTTTT | CASSDSRGTGELFF | - | TRBV6-4 | 14 | - | TRBJ2-2
TGTGCCAGCAGCTTAACAGTGACGGAAGCTTTCTTT | CASSLTVTEAFF | - | TRBV11-2 | 12 | - | TRBJ1-1